This TCR beta chain was documented in a study of T cell repertoires in cytomegalovirus infection. On the study more broadly: Public signatures in TCR beta pointed to CMV infection and matching HLA type. Study-level results: The ex vivo response was dominated by HLA-C-restricted CMV-specific TCR beta clonotypes. Cumulative frequency (of public TCR beta family members) identified carriers of CMV plus the relevant HLA.

This clonotype was counted a few times. Antigen unknown. TCRdb reprocessed the reads via MiXCR and lists one record per CDR3 protein. The sample holds hundreds of thousands of distinct CDR3 sequences; roughly 15% are singletons and the top ten take 12%. The germline V gene encodes CDR1 LNHDA and CDR2 SQIVND (reference sequence). With 11 bases clipped from V and 11 bases from J, the junction kept 14 bases outside the gene matches. The CDR3 has 12 amino acids. This receptor was obtained from a human donor in good health (CMV status not recorded). Some clones in this sample may be carry-over from other donors' samples. The chain combines TRBV19 with TRBJ1-2; 7 bases are a match to TRBD1. Sequencing was performed on PBMCs. The CDR3 protein is CAGRRDSDTYTF. CDR3 sequence (DNA): TGTGCCGGACGCCGGGACAGCGATACATACACCTTC.